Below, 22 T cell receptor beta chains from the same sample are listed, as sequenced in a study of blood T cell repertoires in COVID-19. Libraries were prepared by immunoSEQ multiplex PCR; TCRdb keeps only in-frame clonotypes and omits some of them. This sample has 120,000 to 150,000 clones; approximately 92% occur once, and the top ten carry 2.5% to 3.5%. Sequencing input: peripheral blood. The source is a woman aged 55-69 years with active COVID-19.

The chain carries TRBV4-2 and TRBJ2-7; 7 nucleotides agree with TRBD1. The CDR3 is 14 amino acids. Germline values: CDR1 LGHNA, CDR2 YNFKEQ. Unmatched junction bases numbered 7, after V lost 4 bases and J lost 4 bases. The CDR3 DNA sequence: TGTGCCAGCAGCCGAGAGGGACAGAGGTACGAGCAGTACTTC. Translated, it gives CASSREGQRYEQYF.

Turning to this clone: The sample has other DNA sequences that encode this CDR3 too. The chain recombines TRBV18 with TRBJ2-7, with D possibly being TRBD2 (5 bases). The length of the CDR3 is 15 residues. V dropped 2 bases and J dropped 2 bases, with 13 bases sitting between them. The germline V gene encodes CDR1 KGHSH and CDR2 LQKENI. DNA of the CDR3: TGTGCCAGCTCACCAGGGCTAGCTGGTCCCTACGAGCAGTACTTC. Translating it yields CASSPGLAGPYEQYF.

The CDR3 sequence: CASSQDWGTGATYEQYF. CDR3 coding DNA: TGCGCCAGCAGCCAAGACTGGGGGACAGGGGCTACCTACGAGCAGTACTTC. The chain combines TRBV4-1 with TRBJ2-7, with 10 bases fitting TRBD1. CDR1 is MGHRA and CDR2 is YSYEKL in the germline V gene. The CDR3 has 17 amino acids. Germline trimming cut 0 bases from V and 2 bases from J; bases unmatched to any gene: 7.

Written as DNA, the CDR3 is TGTGCCAGCAGCAAACAGGGGAACACTGAAGCTTTCTTT. Its translation: CASSKQGNTEAFF. The chain employs TRBV7-2 and TRBJ1-1; D perhaps matches TRBD1 (6 bases). Germline V gene sequence: CDR1 SGHTA, CDR2 FQGNSA. The CDR3 is 13 residues long. V was clipped by 5 bases and J by 1 base, with 8 bases between them. Filled out from reference TRBV7-2 and TRBJ1-1, the complete variable domain reads GAGVSQSPSNKVTEKGKDVELRCDPISGHTALYWYRQSLGQGLEFLIYFQGNSAPDKSGLPSDRFSAERTGGSVSTLTIQRTQQEDSAVYLCASSKQGNTEAFFGQGTRLTVV.

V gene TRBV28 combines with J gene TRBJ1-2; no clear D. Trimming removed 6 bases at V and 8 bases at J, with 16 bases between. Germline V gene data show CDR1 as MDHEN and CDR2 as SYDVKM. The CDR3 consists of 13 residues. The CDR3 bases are TGTGCCAGCAGCACCGGTGGGCGGGCGGGCTACACCTTC. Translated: CASSTGGRAGYTF.

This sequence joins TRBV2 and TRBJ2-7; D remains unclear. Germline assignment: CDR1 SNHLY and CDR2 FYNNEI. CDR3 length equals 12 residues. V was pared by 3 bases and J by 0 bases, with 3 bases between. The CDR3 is CASSDSSYEQYF. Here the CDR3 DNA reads TGTGCCAGCAGTGACAGCTCCTACGAGCAGTACTTC.

Here the CDR3 DNA reads TGTGCCAGCTCTCCAGAGACCGACTCCCAAGAGACCCAGTACTTC. The encoded protein is CASSPETDSQETQYF. V is TRBV18 and J is TRBJ2-5; D is unclear. The CDR3 sequence is 15 residues long. CDR1 KGHSH and CDR2 LQKENI come from the germline V gene. V was clipped by 6 bases and J by 1 base, with 15 bases between them.

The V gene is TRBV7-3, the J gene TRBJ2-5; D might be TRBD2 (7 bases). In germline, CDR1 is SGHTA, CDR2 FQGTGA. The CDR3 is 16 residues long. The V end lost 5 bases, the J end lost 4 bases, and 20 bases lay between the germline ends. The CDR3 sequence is CASSLLGGRARETQYF. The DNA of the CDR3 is TGTGCCAGCAGCCTCTTAGGGGGGAGGGCCAGAGAGACCCAGTACTTC.

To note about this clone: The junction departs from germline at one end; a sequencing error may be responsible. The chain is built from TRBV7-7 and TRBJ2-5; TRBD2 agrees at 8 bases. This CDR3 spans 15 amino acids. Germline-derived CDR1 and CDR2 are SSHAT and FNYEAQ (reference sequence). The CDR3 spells CASSARGGWQETQYF. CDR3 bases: TGTGCTAGCAGCGCCCGGGGGGGGTGGCAAGAGACCCAGTACTTC.

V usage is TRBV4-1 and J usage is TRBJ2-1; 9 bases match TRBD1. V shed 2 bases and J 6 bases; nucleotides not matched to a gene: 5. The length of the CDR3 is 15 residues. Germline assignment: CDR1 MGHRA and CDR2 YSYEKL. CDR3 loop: CASSQPGTGSNEQFF. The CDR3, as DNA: TGCGCCAGCAGCCAACCCGGGACAGGGAGCAATGAGCAGTTCTTC.

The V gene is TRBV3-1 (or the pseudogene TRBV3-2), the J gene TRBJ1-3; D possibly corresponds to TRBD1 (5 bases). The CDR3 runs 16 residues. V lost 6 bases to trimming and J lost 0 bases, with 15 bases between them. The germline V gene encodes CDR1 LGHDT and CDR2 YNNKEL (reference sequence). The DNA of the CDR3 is TGTGCCAGCAGGTCGGGGGGAGGCAGCTCTGGAAACACCATATATTTT. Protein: CASRSGGGSSGNTIYF.

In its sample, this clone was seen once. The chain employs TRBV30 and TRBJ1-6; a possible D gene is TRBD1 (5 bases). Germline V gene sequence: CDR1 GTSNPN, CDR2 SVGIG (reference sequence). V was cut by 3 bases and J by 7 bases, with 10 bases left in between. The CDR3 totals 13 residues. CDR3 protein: CAWSLTANSPLHF. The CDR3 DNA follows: TGTGCCTGGAGCCTGACAGCCAATTCACCCCTCCACTTT. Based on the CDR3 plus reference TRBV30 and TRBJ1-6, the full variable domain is SQTIHQWPATLVQPVGSPLSLECTVEGTSNPNLYWYRQAAGRGLQLLFYSVGIGQISSEVPQNLSASRPQDRQFILSSKKLLLSDSGFYLCAWSLTANSPLHFGNGTRLTVT.

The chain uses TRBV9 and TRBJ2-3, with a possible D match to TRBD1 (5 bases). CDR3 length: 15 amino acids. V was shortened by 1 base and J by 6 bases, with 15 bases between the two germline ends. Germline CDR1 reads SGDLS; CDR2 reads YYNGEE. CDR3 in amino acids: CASSVWGRVSDTQYF. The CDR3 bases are TGTGCCAGCAGCGTATGGGGCAGGGTCTCGGATACGCAGTATTTT.

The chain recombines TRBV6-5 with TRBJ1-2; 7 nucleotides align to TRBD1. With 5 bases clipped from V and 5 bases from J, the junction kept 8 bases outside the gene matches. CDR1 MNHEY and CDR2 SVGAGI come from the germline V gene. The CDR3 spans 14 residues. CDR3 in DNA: TGTGCCAGCAGTAAACAGGGCAGGGGGTATGGCTACACCTTC. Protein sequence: CASSKQGRGYGYTF.

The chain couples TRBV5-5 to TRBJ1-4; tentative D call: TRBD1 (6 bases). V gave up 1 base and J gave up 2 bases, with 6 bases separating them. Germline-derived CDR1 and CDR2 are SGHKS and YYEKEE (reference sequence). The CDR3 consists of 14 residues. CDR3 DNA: TGTGCCAGCAGCTTGACAGGGACTAATGAAAAACTGTTTTTT. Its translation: CASSLTGTNEKLFF.

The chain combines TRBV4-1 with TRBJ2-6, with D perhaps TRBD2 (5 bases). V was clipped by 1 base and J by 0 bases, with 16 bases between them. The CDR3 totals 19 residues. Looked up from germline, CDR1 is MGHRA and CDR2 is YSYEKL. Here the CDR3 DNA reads TGCGCCAGCAGCCAAGGAAGGTCAGGACTCCGCTCTGGGGCCAACGTCCTGACTTTC. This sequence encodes CASSQGRSGLRSGANVLTF.

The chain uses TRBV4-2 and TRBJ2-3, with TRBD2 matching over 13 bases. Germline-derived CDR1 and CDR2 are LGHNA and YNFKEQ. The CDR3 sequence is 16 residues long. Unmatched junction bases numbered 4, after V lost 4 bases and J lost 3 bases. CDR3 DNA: TGTGCCAGCAGCCGCGGACTAGCGGGAGAAACAGATACGCAGTATTTT. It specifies CASSRGLAGETDTQYF.

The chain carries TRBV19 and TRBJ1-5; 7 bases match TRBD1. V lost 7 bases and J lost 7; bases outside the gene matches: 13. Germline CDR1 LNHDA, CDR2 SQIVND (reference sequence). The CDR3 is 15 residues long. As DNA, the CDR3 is TGTGCCAGTACCACAGGGGACACCTGGGTACAGCCCCAGCATTTT. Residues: CASTTGDTWVQPQHF. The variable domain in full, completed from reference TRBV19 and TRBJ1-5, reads DGGITQSPKYLFRKEGQNVTLSCEQNLNHDAMYWYRQDPGQGLRLIYYSQIVNDFQKGDIAEGYSVSREKKESFPLTVTSAQKNPTAFYLCASTTGDTWVQPQHFGDGTRLSIL.

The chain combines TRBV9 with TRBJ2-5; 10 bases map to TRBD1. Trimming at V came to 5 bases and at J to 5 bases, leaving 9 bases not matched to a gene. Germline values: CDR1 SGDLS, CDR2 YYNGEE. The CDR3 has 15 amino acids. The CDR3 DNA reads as TGTGCCAGCAGTGCCGGGACAGGGGTTGGGGAGACCCAGTACTTC. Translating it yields CASSAGTGVGETQYF.

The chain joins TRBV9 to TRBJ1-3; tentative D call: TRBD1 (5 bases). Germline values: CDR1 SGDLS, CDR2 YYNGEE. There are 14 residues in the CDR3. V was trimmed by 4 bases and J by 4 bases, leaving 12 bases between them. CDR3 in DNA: TGTGCCAGCAGCTTCAGGGAGGCGGGAAACACCATATATTTT. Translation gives CASSFREAGNTIYF.

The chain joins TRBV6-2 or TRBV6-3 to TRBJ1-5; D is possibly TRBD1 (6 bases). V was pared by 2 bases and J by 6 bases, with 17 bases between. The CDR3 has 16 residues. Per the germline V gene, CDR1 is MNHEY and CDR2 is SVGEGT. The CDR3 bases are TGTGCCAGCAGTTACGCCGGGACAACGACGGGTCAGCCCCAGCATTTT. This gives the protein CASSYAGTTTGQPQHF.

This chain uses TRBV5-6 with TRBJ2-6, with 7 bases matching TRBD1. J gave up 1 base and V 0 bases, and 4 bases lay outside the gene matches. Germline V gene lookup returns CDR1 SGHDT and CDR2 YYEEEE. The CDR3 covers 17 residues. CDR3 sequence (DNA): TGTGCCAGCAGCTTGGCCAAACAGGGGTCTGGGGCCAACGTCCTGACTTTC. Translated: CASSLAKQGSGANVLTF.